Each of the 17 T cell receptor beta chains below was sequenced from the same sample in a study of tumor-infiltrating lymphocytes in localized non-small cell lung cancer. Sequencing used immunoSEQ multiplex PCR; TCRdb keeps in-frame clones, though not all of them. This sample carries 10,000 or so clones, around four fifths of them seen once, and the ten largest clones take around a tenth. The source material was lung tumor tissue. Receptors were obtained from a human donor with non-small cell lung cancer.

The rearrangement uses TRBV4-1 and TRBJ2-1; the match to TRBD2 covers 9 bases. With V trimmed by 4 bases and J by 9 bases, 10 bases remained unmatched. The CDR3 extends over 15 amino acids. Germline CDR1 reads MGHRA; CDR2 reads YSYEKL. This CDR3 is CASSPVGSGSGEQFF. The CDR3, as DNA: TGCGCCAGCAGCCCGGTGGGTAGCGGGAGTGGTGAGCAGTTCTTC.

This chain links TRBV4-3 with TRBJ1-4; D ambiguous. CDR3 length: 17 amino acids. With 1 base removed from V and 4 bases from J, the gap between germline ends came to 16 bases. Germline CDR1 LGHNA, CDR2 YSLEER. CDR3 sequence reads: CASSQVGWMRSNEKLFF. CDR3 sequence (DNA): TGCGCCAGCAGCCAAGTGGGGTGGATGAGGAGTAATGAAAAACTGTTTTTT.

V and J are TRBV6-1 and TRBJ2-7; TRBD1 matches at 10 bases. The V and J ends lost 6 bases and 3 bases, in that order; junction bases with no gene match: 2. The germline V gene has CDR1 MNHNS and CDR2 SASEGT. This CDR3 region has 13 residues. The CDR3, as DNA: TGTGCCAGCAGAGGGACAGGGGACTACGAGCAGTACTTC. It codes for CASRGTGDYEQYF.

This rearrangement joins TRBV2 to TRBJ2-3; no reliable D call. Germline V lookup: CDR1 SNHLY, CDR2 FYNNEI. The CDR3 sequence is 13 residues long. V dropped 7 bases and J dropped 5 bases, with 13 bases sitting between them. The CDR3 region is CASNDRVLDTQYF. DNA of the CDR3: TGTGCCAGCAACGACCGGGTTCTAGATACGCAGTATTTT.

This clone was seen only once. The chain's CDR3 is CASSTLMGVKAFF. DNA of the CDR3: TGTGCCAGTAGTACTCTCATGGGCGTGAAAGCTTTCTTT. The V call is TRBV19, the J call TRBJ1-1; unclear D gene. Germline assignment: CDR1 LNHDA and CDR2 SQIVND (reference sequence). Trimming shortened V by 4 bases and J by 9 bases, and 15 bases separated the two germline ends. The CDR3 extends over 13 amino acids.

This clone has a handful of counts. This chain uses TRBV7-9 with TRBJ2-7; the D call may be TRBD1 or TRBD2 (5 bases each). CDR3 size: 14 residues. Trimming shortened V by 3 bases and J by 4 bases, and 13 bases separated the two germline ends. The V gene's germline CDR1 is SEHNR and CDR2 FQNEAQ (reference sequence). CDR3 DNA sequence: TGTGCCAGCAGCTTTGGGGGTACGGGGTACGAGCAGTACTTC. It encodes CASSFGGTGYEQYF.

The chain combines TRBV25-1 with TRBJ1-1; D is unresolved. CDR1 MGHDK and CDR2 SYGVNS come from the germline V gene. V was shortened by 1 base and J by 1 base, with 19 bases between the two germline ends. This CDR3 spans 18 amino acids. CDR3 protein: CASSEFSLWAGKNTEAFF. As DNA, the CDR3 is TGTGCCAGCAGTGAATTCTCCCTGTGGGCTGGGAAGAACACTGAAGCTTTCTTT.

The chain couples TRBV15 to TRBJ1-2; D not resolved. V lost 5 bases to trimming and J lost 4 bases, with 23 bases between them. This CDR3 has 17 amino acids. The germline gives CDR1 LNHNV, CDR2 YYDKDF (reference sequence). The CDR3 nucleotides read TGTGCCACCAGCCCGGTTAGACGGTGTGGAAAGACCTATGGCTACACCTTC. Its protein product is CATSPVRRCGKTYGYTF.

The rearrangement uses TRBV7-8 and TRBJ2-1; 10 nucleotides agree with TRBD2. Germline V lookup: CDR1 SGHVS, CDR2 FQNEAQ. The CDR3 extends over 15 amino acids. V was clipped by 5 bases and J by 6 bases; unmatched bases: 7. The CDR3 region is CASSQWTSGINEQFF. The CDR3 DNA sequence: TGTGCCAGCAGCCAATGGACTAGCGGAATCAATGAGCAGTTCTTC.

The chain couples TRBV10-3 to TRBJ2-4; the match to TRBD2 covers 10 bases. Germline V CDR1 and CDR2: ENHRY, SYGVKD. Unmatched junction bases numbered 1, after V lost 4 bases and J lost 4 bases. This CDR3 has 14 amino acids. The CDR3 spells CAISGSGRKNIQYF. The CDR3 coding sequence is TGTGCCATCAGTGGTAGCGGGAGGAAAAACATTCAGTACTTC.

This clone has more than one count but fewer than ten. In nucleotides, the CDR3 is TGTGCCAGCTCACCAAGACAGGGGGGCTCCTACAATGAGCAGTTCTTC. The encoded protein is CASSPRQGGSYNEQFF. This chain links TRBV18 with TRBJ2-1; 9 nucleotides match TRBD1. The CDR3 covers 16 residues. V lost 2 bases, J lost 0 bases, and 2 bases stayed unmatched. From germline, CDR1 is KGHSH and CDR2 LQKENI.

J is TRBJ2-5 and V is TRBV21-1; the table's TRBD2 call for D was not verified on the DNA. TRBV21-1 is recorded as a pseudogene. The CDR3 loop spans 14 amino acids. The DNA of the CDR3 is TGTGCCAGCAGCAAAACTCCCCCCCAAGAGACCCAGTACTTC. This sequence encodes CASSKTPPQETQYF.

The chain employs TRBV7-8 and TRBJ2-7, with a possible D match to TRBD2 (5 bases). CDR3 length: 12 residues. V lost 5 bases and J lost 5, with 10 bases in between. Per the germline V gene, CDR1 is SGHVS and CDR2 is FQNEAQ. The CDR3 DNA reads as TGTGCCAGCAGCCCCACCGGGGACGAGCAGTACTTC. As protein: CASSPTGDEQYF.

Comment on this clone: Germline and junction disagree at one end, which may indicate a read error. The chain combines TRBV18 with TRBJ2-1; D not resolved. The germline gives CDR1 KGHSH, CDR2 LQKENI. The CDR3 is 15 residues long. The CDR3 loop reads CASSTPRTADNEQFF. The CDR3, as DNA: TGTGCCAGCTCAACACCCCGGACGGCTGACAATGAGCAGTTCTTC.

Points on this clone: Other DNA sequences of this sample code for an identical CDR3. The CDR3 coding sequence is TGTGCCTCGGGTCGGGCCGGGGAGACCCAGTACTTC. This sequence encodes CASGRAGETQYF. V usage is TRBV27 and J usage is TRBJ2-5; D gene uncertain. In germline, CDR1 is MNHEY, CDR2 SMNVEV (reference sequence). The CDR3 totals 12 residues. V lost 11 bases to trimming and J lost 5 bases, with 15 bases between them.

The genes are TRBV2 and TRBJ2-6; D not resolved. The V end was cut by 7 bases, the J end by 1 base, with 5 bases between. CDR3 length: 13 amino acids. Germline CDR1 is SNHLY and CDR2 is FYNNEI. The CDR3 loop is CASIMSGANVLTF. As DNA, the CDR3 is TGTGCCAGCATCATGTCTGGGGCCAACGTCCTGACTTTC.

The chain couples TRBV4-1 to TRBJ2-2; a possible D gene is TRBD2 (6 bases). The V and J ends lost 1 base and 3 bases respectively, with 6 bases between them. The CDR3 length is 14 residues. Germline lookup yields CDR1 MGHRA and CDR2 YSYEKL. The CDR3 reads CASSQGRDTGELFF. CDR3 DNA sequence: TGCGCCAGCAGCCAAGGGAGGGACACCGGGGAGCTGTTTTTT.